Reported below is one T cell receptor beta chain. The specificity of this receptor is unknown. Germline is not matched at one junction end, which may reflect a read error. TCRbeta CDR3 regions were amplified from genomic DNA by means of the immunoSEQ Assay, a bias-controlled multiplex PCR. The original methods were these. The number of nucleated cells in each sample was estimated by amplification of reference gene primers within the assay. To quantify the absolute abundance of each unique TCRbeta CDR3 rearrangement, sequence reads were collapsed and filtered. For each sample, productive Simpson clonality was calculated as the square root of Simpson's diversity index over productive rearrangements. In TCRdb, the immuneACCESS table is reduced to in-frame sequences with V and J assigned. These tables do not hold every clone; where another copy was compared, an unresolved V gene accounts for under half, and the others remain unexplained. That table is the source of V, J and clone size, and D and trimming were worked out from the DNA. The sample table shows fewer than 150,000 clones, and about 83% are seen once. The top ten clonotypes cover over 10% of the sample.

This entry is derived from a study of blood T cell repertoires in COVID-19 (dated by TCRdb to 2018 to 2020). Concerning the study at large: Collaborator samples came from the United States, Italy and Spain and covered acute and convalescent phases of COVID-19. Where available, HLA class I and class II types were taken from metadata supplied by the sample provider and were not determined by assay-based typing. A freely available public database, intended as a resource for researchers studying the immune response to SARS-CoV-2, is where the repertoires were released. The samples were drawn from two sources: the first 160 participants of the ongoing ImmuneRACE study, and 1,254 subjects contributed by 6 global collaborators. The dataset comprised deeply sampled blood TCRbeta repertoires from subjects exposed to, actively infected with, or recovered from COVID-19. The sample metadata nearly always contained a de-identified subject ID, COVID-19 status, age in years and sex. The prospective study material was composed of cDNA or gDNA derived from T cells, B-cell-depleted T cells, or PBMCs.

Whole blood was collected in K2EDTA tubes by collaborating institutions according to the institutions' own protocols. Collaborator samples were shipped for TCRbeta analysis as frozen whole blood, isolated PBMCs, or DNA extracted from either sample type. For CDR1 and CDR2, the germline V gene lists SGHTA and FQGNSA. CDR3 length: 14 amino acids, cysteine to phenylalanine. The read is trimmed to its CDR3 DNA, 42 bases read in frame from base 1. The full study reports these points: The amount of clinical and demographic metadata varied by source and participant and was provided uncurated.

The source is a human donor in a cohort sampled during active COVID-19. Sequencing used peripheral blood. Rearrangement joined TRBV7-2 to TRBJ2-1; a stretch of 7 junction bases matches TRBD2. At the DNA level, the sequence is TGTGCAACCCCCCGCGCGGGAGCGCCAGGGCCCTGGGTCTTC. Translation gives CATPRAGAPGPWVF.